This TCR beta chain was recovered during a study of T cell clonotyping in hematopoietic cell transplantation. Recipient blood drawn about 28 days pretransplant and days 30, 100, 180 after. TCRdb's table, derived via immunoSEQ multiplex PCR, lists solely in-frame clones and lacks some. This sample carries about 15,000 clones, just over 85% of them seen once, and the ten largest clones take 9.5% to 15%. Findings and limits, study-wide: Few recipient clonotypes overlapped donors; over 97% were de novo at given depth.

Note on this clone: Its target is not known.

Germline CDR1 is SGHAT and CDR2 is FQDESV (reference sequence). The V end lost 11 bases, the J end lost 5 bases, and 12 bases lay between the germline ends. The CDR3 loop spans 11 amino acids. The TCR sequence derives from a male patient aged 45-59 years who had an allogeneic stem cell transplant from an unrelated donor, so T cells may come from the graft donor. Some clones in this sample may be carry-over from other donors' samples. Material: PBMCs, obtained 100 days after allogeneic stem cell transplant. The rearrangement joins TRBV11-1 to TRBJ1-1; D uncertain. CDR3 nucleotide sequence: TGTGCCGTTGCCGGGGTGACTGAAGCTTTCTTT. It specifies CAVAGVTEAFF.